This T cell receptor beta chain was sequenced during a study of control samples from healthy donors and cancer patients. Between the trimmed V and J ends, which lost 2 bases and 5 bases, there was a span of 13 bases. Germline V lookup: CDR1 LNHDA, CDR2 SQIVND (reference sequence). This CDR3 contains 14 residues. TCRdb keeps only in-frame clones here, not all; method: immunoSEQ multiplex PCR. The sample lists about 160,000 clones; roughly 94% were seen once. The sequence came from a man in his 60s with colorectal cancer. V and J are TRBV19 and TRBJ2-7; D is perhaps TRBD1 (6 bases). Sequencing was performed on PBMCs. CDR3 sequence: CASSISGESDEQYF. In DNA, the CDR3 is TGTGCCAGTAGTATATCAGGGGAATCCGACGAGCAGTACTTC.